This record covers a single T cell receptor beta chain. This sample was included in a study of tumor-infiltrating lymphocytes in oesophageal squamous cell carcinoma. TCRdb re-called the PCR reads through MiXCR, storing one row per CDR3 protein. The sample lists some 20,000 distinct CDR3 sequences; 35% to 50% were seen once. The CDR3 is made up of 15 amino acids. Germline loops: CDR1 SGHTA, CDR2 FQGNSA. V lost 1 base to trimming and J lost 3 bases; unmatched junction nucleotides: 2. What was sequenced was normal esophageal tissue next to the tumor. The chain is built from TRBV7-2 and TRBJ2-1; 8 nucleotides line up with TRBD1. The TCR originated in a male donor with esophageal squamous cell carcinoma. This CDR3 is CASSLEQGDYNEQFF. In DNA, the CDR3 is TGTGCCAGCAGCTTAGAACAGGGGGACTACAATGAGCAGTTCTTC.